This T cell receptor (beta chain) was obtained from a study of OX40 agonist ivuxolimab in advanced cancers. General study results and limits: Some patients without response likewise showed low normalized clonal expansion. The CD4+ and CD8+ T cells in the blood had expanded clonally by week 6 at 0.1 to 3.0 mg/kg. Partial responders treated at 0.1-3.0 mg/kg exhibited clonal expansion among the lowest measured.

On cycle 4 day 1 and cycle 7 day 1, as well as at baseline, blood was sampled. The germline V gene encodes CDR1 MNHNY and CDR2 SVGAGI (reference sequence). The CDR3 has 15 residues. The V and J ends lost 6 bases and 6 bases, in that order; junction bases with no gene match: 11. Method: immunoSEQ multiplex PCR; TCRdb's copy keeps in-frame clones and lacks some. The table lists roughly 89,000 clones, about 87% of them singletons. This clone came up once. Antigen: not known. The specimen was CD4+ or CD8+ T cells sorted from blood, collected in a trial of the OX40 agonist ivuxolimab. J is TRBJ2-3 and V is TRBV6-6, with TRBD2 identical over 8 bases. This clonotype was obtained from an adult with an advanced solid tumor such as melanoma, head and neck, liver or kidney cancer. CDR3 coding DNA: TGTGCCAGCAGCCCGGGACTAGTGCCGCTGGATACGCAGTATTTT. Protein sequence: CASSPGLVPLDTQYF.